The entry below describes one T cell receptor beta chain. Produced via immunoSEQ multiplex PCR; TCRdb's table is partial and in-frame only. The repertoire holds about 3,100 clones, with approximately 88% as singletons. These data come from a study of chemoradiotherapy in HPV16-positive cancers. Sequencing used tumor tissue, obtained from a patient who underwent chemoradiotherapy. The sequence was obtained from a human donor with HPV-associated anogenital cancer.

CDR3 sequence reads: CASTPDGWEPQHF. The CDR3 region has the DNA TGTGCCAGCACCCCCGATGGCTGGGAGCCCCAGCATTTT. V and J are TRBV7-9 and TRBJ1-5, with no clear D. CDR1 and CDR2 from the germline V gene are SEHNR and FQNEAQ (reference sequence). V lost 7 bases to trimming and J lost 8 bases, with 15 bases between them. The CDR3 runs 13 residues.